The entry below describes one T cell receptor (beta chain). The CDR3 sequence is 14 residues long. V trimming: 4 bases; J trimming: 6 bases; junction bases outside the gene matches: 6. Germline CDR1 reads SGHRS; CDR2 reads YFSETQ. Investigators spread the genomic DNA of each subset evenly over several immunoSEQ plates. Sequenced by immunoSEQ multiplex PCR; TCRdb stores in-frame clones only, minus some. The sample holds 2,500,000 or so clones, over 85% seen once. This sample was taken from a study of shared clonotypes between healthy human individuals. The chain carries TRBV5-1 and TRBJ1-4; 7 nucleotides match TRBD1. The receptor was derived from a man aged 18-30 years in good health. Sequenced: naive CD4+ T cells sorted from blood. Subset in this sample: CD45RA+ positively selected. The CDR3 DNA reads as TGCGCCAGCAGCACAGGGGACGGGGATGAAAAACTGTTTTTT. Amino acid sequence: CASSTGDGDEKLFF.